These 25 T cell receptor beta chains share one sample of origin, sequenced in a study of blood T cell repertoires in COVID-19. Clones were sequenced by immunoSEQ multiplex PCR, and TCRdb holds only the in-frame ones, with some missing. The sample carries approximately 54,000 clones, about 83% recorded once. The sample consisted of peripheral blood. These TCRs come from a man between 45 and 60 years old with acute or convalescent COVID-19.

The chain has TRBV11-3 and TRBJ2-7; D gene unclear. V lost 5 bases to trimming and J lost 0 bases, with 8 bases between them. Germline V gene sequence: CDR1 SGHNT, CDR2 YENEEA. The CDR3 is 13 residues long. The DNA of the CDR3 is TGTGCCAGCAGCGTCCTAAGCTCCTACGAGCAGTACTTC. The encoded protein is CASSVLSSYEQYF.

This rearrangement joins TRBV3-1 (or the pseudogene TRBV3-2) to TRBJ2-1; D ambiguous. CDR3 length: 15 amino acids. V dropped 4 bases and J dropped 7 bases, with 17 bases sitting between them. Looked up from germline, CDR1 is LGHDT and CDR2 is YNNKEL (reference sequence). In nucleotides, the CDR3 is TGTGCCAGCAGCCCCAAAGCGTACCCGACGAATGAGCAGTTCTTC. Translating it yields CASSPKAYPTNEQFF.

The genes are TRBV21-1 and TRBJ1-3. TRBV21-1 is a recognized pseudogene. CDR3 length: 16 amino acids. The CDR3 loop reads CASSHGGGRQGNTIYF. The CDR3 region has the DNA TGTGCCAGCAGCCACGGTGGCGGCCGCCAGGGAAACACCATATATTTT.

V gene TRBV7-9 combines with J gene TRBJ2-5, with D perhaps matching TRBD1 (5 bases). This CDR3 region has 13 residues. CDR1 is SEHNR and CDR2 is FQNEAQ in the germline V gene (reference sequence). V gave up 1 base and J gave up 3 bases, with 6 bases separating them. The CDR3 loop is CASSLGQKETQYF. CDR3 nucleotide sequence: TGTGCCAGCAGCTTAGGACAGAAAGAGACCCAGTACTTC. Using reference TRBV7-9 and TRBJ2-5 for the parts outside the CDR3, the full variable domain is DTGVSQNPRHKITKRGQNVTFRCDPISEHNRLYWYRQTLGQGPEFLTYFQNEAQLEKSRLLSDRFSAERPKGSFSTLEIQRTEQGDSAMYLCASSLGQKETQYFGPGTRLLVL.

This chain's CDR3 is CAISESHTALHF. The CDR3 DNA sequence: TGTGCCATCAGTGAGAGCCACACAGCCCTCCACTTT. The rearrangement links TRBV10-3 to TRBJ1-6; D remains ambiguous. This CDR3 is built from 12 residues. V was cut by 2 bases and J by 14 bases, with 10 bases left in between. The V gene's germline CDR1 is ENHRY and CDR2 SYGVKD.

The V call is TRBV9, the J call TRBJ1-5; 9 nucleotides agree with TRBD1. The germline gives CDR1 SGDLS, CDR2 YYNGEE. The CDR3 extends over 12 amino acids. Trimming took 7 bases from V and 5 from J; bases not matched to a gene: 1. The CDR3 spells CASGQGYQPQHF. CDR3 nucleotide sequence: TGTGCCAGCGGACAGGGGTATCAGCCCCAGCATTTT.

V and J are TRBV4-1 and TRBJ2-7, with TRBD1 matching over 8 bases. V gave up 4 bases and J gave up 1 base; unmatched junction bases: 9. The CDR3 totals 16 residues. Germline loops: CDR1 MGHRA, CDR2 YSYEKL. The CDR3 DNA reads TGCGCCAGCAGCCTGCGTGCCGGGACAGGTTCCTACGAGCAGTACTTC. It codes for CASSLRAGTGSYEQYF.

The CDR3 DNA reads TGTGCCAGCTCACCAGAGGGATTGTGGGGCACCATATATTTT. Amino acids: CASSPEGLWGTIYF. This chain uses TRBV18 with TRBJ1-3, with D unclear. The CDR3 runs 14 residues. V lost 2 bases and J lost 9, with 14 bases in between. Germline V gene sequence: CDR1 KGHSH, CDR2 LQKENI.

The J gene is TRBJ2-2, the V gene TRBV24-1; 8 bases line up with TRBD1. Losses at the gene ends were 4 bases for V and 3 bases for J; bases not matched to a gene: 9. CDR1 KGHDR and CDR2 SFDVKD come from the germline V gene. The CDR3 contains 17 residues. DNA of the CDR3: TGTGCCACCAGTGACCTCGGACAGGGCGAGGACACCGGGGAGCTGTTTTTT. Translation: CATSDLGQGEDTGELFF.

The chain combines TRBV7-6 with TRBJ1-2; TRBD1 matches at 7 bases. The CDR3 loop spans 16 amino acids. V gave up 0 bases and J gave up 4 bases; unmatched junction bases: 8. Germline values: CDR1 SGHVS, CDR2 FNYEAQ. CDR3 in amino acids: CASSLAQGGMGYGYTF. The DNA of the CDR3 is TGTGCCAGCAGCTTAGCGCAGGGGGGAATGGGCTATGGCTACACCTTC.

This clone was seen a handful of times. CDR3 protein: CASSQAGFFETQYF. In nucleotides, the CDR3 is TGCGCCAGCAGCCAAGCGGGATTTTTCGAGACCCAGTACTTC. The chain carries TRBV5-1 and TRBJ2-5; 7 bases align to TRBD2. The V gene's germline CDR1 is SGHRS and CDR2 YFSETQ. The length of the CDR3 is 14 residues. V lost 4 bases to trimming and J lost 5 bases; unmatched junction nucleotides: 8.

CDR3 nucleotide sequence: TGTGCCAGCACCCAGAGCAGGGCCTATGGCTACACCTTC. Translating gives CASTQSRAYGYTF. V usage is TRBV3-1 (or the pseudogene TRBV3-2) and J usage is TRBJ1-2; TRBD1 might be the D (5 bases). The CDR3 runs to 13 residues. V was trimmed by 7 bases and J by 4 bases, leaving 13 bases between them. Looked up from germline, CDR1 is LGHDT and CDR2 is YNNKEL (reference sequence).

V gene TRBV6-1 combines with J gene TRBJ1-2; 7 positions match TRBD1. V lost 3 bases, J lost 4 bases, and 5 bases stayed unmatched. The CDR3 covers 14 residues. Germline CDR1 and CDR2: MNHNS and SASEGT. The CDR3 spells CASSDTGEGYGYTF. In DNA, the CDR3 is TGTGCCAGCAGTGACACAGGGGAAGGCTATGGCTACACCTTC.

The chain couples TRBV27 to TRBJ1-5, with a possible D match to TRBD1 (5 bases). In germline, CDR1 is MNHEY, CDR2 SMNVEV (reference sequence). Trimming cost V 5 bases and J 7 bases, with 15 bases left between them. The CDR3 sequence is 14 residues long. Here the CDR3 DNA reads TGTGCCAGCAGTCTAACAGCAGGGTCCCAGCCCCAGCATTTT. Translation: CASSLTAGSQPQHF.

V is TRBV13 and J is TRBJ2-7, with 8 bases lining up with TRBD2. CDR1 and CDR2 (germline): PRHDT, FYEKMQ (reference sequence). Trimming removed 5 bases from V and 6 bases from J; junction bases left unmatched: 9. CDR3 length equals 14 residues. CDR3 DNA: TGTGCCAGCAGCACCTCCGGGGGGGCACTCGAGCAGTACTTC. This sequence encodes CASSTSGGALEQYF.

The rearrangement joins TRBV7-2 to TRBJ1-1, with 7 bases that match TRBD1. After removal of 2 bases from V and 3 bases from J, the junction contained 0 bases not matched to a gene. This CDR3 is built from 13 residues. In germline, CDR1 is SGHTA, CDR2 FQGNSA. CDR3 sequence reads: CASSLQGDTEAFF. The CDR3, as DNA: TGTGCCAGCAGCTTACAGGGGGACACTGAAGCTTTCTTT.

This clone was counted once. The V gene is TRBV10-3, the J gene TRBJ1-5; D possibly corresponds to TRBD1 (5 bases). Germline CDR1 is ENHRY and CDR2 is SYGVKD. The ends were cut back, 3 bases at V and 5 bases at J, with 5 bases in the middle. The CDR3 is 12 residues long. CDR3 nucleotide sequence: TGTGCCATCAGTGAAGGGGATCAGCCCCAGCATTTT. It is translated as CAISEGDQPQHF.

The rearrangement links TRBV5-5 to TRBJ2-1, with 9 bases identical to TRBD2. J gave up 4 bases and V 4 bases, and 9 bases lay outside the gene matches. CDR1 SGHKS and CDR2 YYEKEE come from the germline V gene (reference sequence). CDR3 length: 16 amino acids. The CDR3 region is CASSPPSGEWYNEQFF. CDR3 nucleotide sequence: TGTGCCAGCAGCCCCCCTAGCGGGGAATGGTACAATGAGCAGTTCTTC.

This clone has only one observation. The chain joins TRBV6-5 to TRBJ1-5; weak D call: TRBD1 (6 bases). CDR1 and CDR2 (germline): MNHEY, SVGAGI. There are 15 residues in the CDR3. The V gene lost 6 bases and the J gene lost 0 bases, with 12 bases spanning the gap. The CDR3 coding sequence is TGTGCCAGCAGGGTCAGGGGCGATAGCAATCAGCCCCAGCATTTT. Translating it yields CASRVRGDSNQPQHF.

Notes on this clone: Other nucleotide sequences in the sample specify the same CDR3. The chain joins TRBV5-5 to TRBJ2-3, with TRBD1 matching over 7 bases. The germline V gene encodes CDR1 SGHKS and CDR2 YYEKEE (reference sequence). Germline trimming cut 3 bases from V and 0 bases from J; bases unmatched to any gene: 7. This CDR3 is 16 amino acids long. This CDR3 reads CASSWGQRFSTDTQYF. CDR3 coding DNA: TGTGCCAGCAGCTGGGGACAGCGCTTTAGCACAGATACGCAGTATTTT.

The CDR3 sequence is CAWSVGQPYGYTF. CDR3 sequence (DNA): TGTGCCTGGAGTGTGGGACAGCCCTATGGCTACACCTTC. The chain carries TRBV30 and TRBJ1-2, with TRBD1 matching over 7 bases. After removal of 0 bases from V and 4 bases from J, the junction contained 2 bases not matched to a gene. The length of the CDR3 is 13 residues. The germline V gene encodes CDR1 GTSNPN and CDR2 SVGIG (reference sequence).

The chain joins TRBV14 to TRBJ2-2, with 8 bases aligning to TRBD1. CDR3 size: 14 residues. Germline CDR1 is SGHDN and CDR2 is FVKESK. V lost 6 bases and J lost 3; bases outside the gene matches: 3. This CDR3 reads CASSLQGDTGELFF. As DNA, the CDR3 is TGTGCCAGCAGTTTACAGGGGGACACCGGGGAGCTGTTTTTT.

This chain joins TRBV4-2 and TRBJ1-1, with 9 bases identical to TRBD1. Germline CDR1 is LGHNA and CDR2 is YNFKEQ. The ends lost 4 bases at V and 4 bases at J; junction bases unmatched: 4. The CDR3 contains 14 residues. DNA of the CDR3: TGTGCCAGCAGCCCAGGGACAGGGTTCACTGAAGCTTTCTTT. Amino acid sequence: CASSPGTGFTEAFF.

The chain uses TRBV5-4 and TRBJ1-4; maybe TRBD1 (6 bases). CDR3 length: 15 residues. V lost 1 base to trimming and J lost 3 bases, with 10 bases between them. Germline V gene lookup returns CDR1 SGHNT and CDR2 YYREEE (reference sequence). The CDR3 bases are TGTGCCAGCAGCTTGACCGGGACACCTAATGAAAAACTGTTTTTT. The encoded protein is CASSLTGTPNEKLFF.

This clone has more than one count but fewer than ten. The chain combines TRBV5-6 with TRBJ2-2; D is uncertain. The CDR3 length is 13 residues. Germline V CDR1 and CDR2: SGHDT, YYEEEE. Trimming shortened V by 2 bases and J by 4 bases, and 6 bases separated the two germline ends. CDR3 sequence: CASSFPSTGELFF. The CDR3 nucleotides are TGTGCCAGCAGCTTTCCCAGCACCGGGGAGCTGTTTTTT.